This paragraph covers one TCR beta chain sequence. Its antigen remains unknown. This entry is derived from a study of cytomegalovirus exposure and HLA in healthy donors. Notes on the study in general: TCR clusters originating in the first cohort tended to co-occur in the roughly 120 validation repertoires, according to a later analysis. Most TCRs appeared rarely, but some public TCRs recurred in many donors.

Germline lookup yields CDR1 SGHAT and CDR2 FQDESV (reference sequence). Trimming cost V 5 bases and J 3 bases; bases outside gene matches: 7. CDR3 length equals 15 residues. Libraries were prepared by immunoSEQ multiplex PCR; TCRdb keeps only in-frame clonotypes and omits some of them. Altogether around 150,000 clones are present, about 96% being singletons, with the ten largest covering 0.89%. The sequenced sample was PBMCs. V usage is TRBV11-1 and J usage is TRBJ1-2; TRBD1 matches 9 bases. The receptor was derived from a woman under 30 in good health and CMV-seronegative. The CDR3 spells CASSPGQGFDYGYTF. The CDR3 nucleotides are TGTGCCAGCAGCCCGGGACAGGGCTTCGACTATGGCTACACCTTC.